This T cell receptor beta chain appears in the sequencing data of a study of T cell repertoires in cytomegalovirus infection. The CDR3 extends over 13 amino acids. Losses at the gene ends were 7 bases for V and 7 bases for J; bases not matched to a gene: 6. Germline CDR1 and CDR2: WSHSY and SAAADI. One entry per CDR3 protein results from TCRdb running MiXCR on the reads. The sample consists of 750,000 to 950,000 distinct CDR3 sequences, about 29% of them appearing once. This clonotype was detected only once. Its specificity is not known. The receptor was isolated from a human donor in good health (CMV status not recorded). Some clones in this sample may be carry-over from other donors' samples. The specimen comprised cultured CD8+ T cells from PBMCs, sampled from culture after CMV antigen stimulation. The chain is built from TRBV10-2 and TRBJ1-5; 8 positions agree with TRBD1. The CDR3 region has the DNA TGCGCCAGCACCGGACAGGGAGACCAGCCCCAGCATTTT. This codes for CASTGQGDQPQHF.